The T cell receptor beta chain under discussion was sequenced for a study of spatial heterogeneity in lung cancer (dated by TCRdb to about 2019). About the investigation overall: Beta-chain transcripts were consistently detected in greater numbers than alpha-chain transcripts, which likely reflects a higher abundance of beta-chain transcripts. In the raw uncorrected reads, each unique combination of TCR and UMI appeared more than ten times on average. In non-small cell lung cancer, the study made a quantitative comparison of TCR alpha and beta repertoires among multiple tumor regions, matched nontumor lung and blood. The study linked features of the TCR repertoire to counts of nonsynonymous mutations, which were determined by whole-exome sequencing of tumor tissue. At surgery, about 210 tumor regions, roughly 62 matched nontumor lung samples and 56 PBMC samples were TCR-sequenced for both alpha and beta chains. Summary of the overall study and its limitations: Additional single-cell paired TCR alpha and beta sequencing was considered necessary to confirm, at a functional level, the hypothesis that regional TCRs recognize regional mutations. Ubiquitous expanded tumor TCRs were detected in blood more often at tumor resection than at routine follow-up.

Library preparation employed 5' RACE. Instrument used: NextSeq 500. The TCR library protocol attached a unique molecular identifier to each TCR cDNA molecule to allow correction of PCR and sequencing errors. The authors' analysis ran thus. Decombinator tools were used for TCR identification, UMI-based error correction and CDR3 extraction. Expanded TCRs were defined as those above a frequency of 2 per 1,000, corresponding to the top 1% of the tumor frequency distribution. Renyi diversity was computed with the R vegan package after each repertoire had been subsampled 100 times to 5,000 TCRs. CDR3 similarity networks were built from amino acid triplet string-kernel similarity, with CDR3s being connected when pairwise similarity was above 0.82. TCRdb trimmed public reads at Q25 via fastp, called clones via MiXCR and kept in-frame beta chains. Identical CDR3 proteins give one entry, which carries the most common genes and DNA. What appears here as the V and J calls and clone size reflects TCRdb's work, not the paper's. This sample has over 4,000 distinct CDR3 sequences in its table, and around 24% of those were observed once. Roughly 24% of the sample is taken by the ten largest.

The time point tag for this specimen amounts to: sample taken at primary tumor resection. For TCR sequencing, whole RNA was extracted from tumor and nontumor lung tissue, or from cryopreserved PBMC samples, and no cell sorting was done. The donors were some 76 patients from the lung TRACERx cohort who had early-stage, untreated non-small cell lung cancer. Only patients for whom sufficient RNA was available from at least two tumor regions were selected for TCR sequencing. According to the germline V gene, CDR1 reads MDHEN and CDR2 reads SYDVKM. V trim: 5 bases; J trim: 7 bases; unmatched bases: 10. The CDR3 runs 15 residues from the cysteine to the phenylalanine. The sequence is cut down to CDR3 DNA, 45 bases in frame from base 1. This clonotype is assessed as medium-sized (0.01 to 0.1%). No antigen is known for it. Per-nucleotide qualities are absent, and no much larger clonotype sits a single base away. Because this beta chain is a stray read in a library intended to capture alpha chains, its abundance should not be given much weight.

The chain is encoded by TRBV28 joined to TRBJ2-2, with 7 bases aligning to TRBD2. This TCR derives from a female donor with early-stage non-small cell lung cancer. The material sequenced was PBMCs, taken at surgery. The nucleotide sequence reads as follows: TGTGCCAGCAGTAGAGGGAGGGATCCGGTCGGGGAGCTGTTTTTT. Translated, it reads CASSRGRDPVGELFF.